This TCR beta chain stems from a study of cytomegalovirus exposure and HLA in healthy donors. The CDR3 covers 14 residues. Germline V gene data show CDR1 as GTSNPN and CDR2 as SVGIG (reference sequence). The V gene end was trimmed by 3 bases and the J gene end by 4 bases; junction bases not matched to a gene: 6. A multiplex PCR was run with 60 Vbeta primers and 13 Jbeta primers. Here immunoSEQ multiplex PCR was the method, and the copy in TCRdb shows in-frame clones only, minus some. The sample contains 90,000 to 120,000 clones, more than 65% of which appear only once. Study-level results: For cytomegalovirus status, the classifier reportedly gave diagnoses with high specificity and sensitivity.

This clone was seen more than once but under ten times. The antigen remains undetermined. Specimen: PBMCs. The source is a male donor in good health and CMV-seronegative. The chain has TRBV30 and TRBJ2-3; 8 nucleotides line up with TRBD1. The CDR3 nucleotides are TGTGCCTGGAGCACAGGGGGTAGCGCAGATACGCAGTATTTT. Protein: CAWSTGGSADTQYF.